A selection of T cell receptor beta chains follows, all from one sample in a study of blood T cell repertoires in COVID-19. The table came from immunoSEQ multiplex PCR; TCRdb's copy has only in-frame clones and leaves some out. The repertoire holds roughly 230,000 clones, with over 70% as singletons. The specimen sequenced was peripheral blood. The receptor source for this set is a man aged 40-49 years with acute or convalescent COVID-19. The conserved cysteine and the conserved F or W are not part of the CDR3 here. The order of the fields is CDR3 length, J gene, V gene, CDR3 protein.

>14|TRBJ2-1|TRBV5-4
ASSYWTSGSSDEQF
>13|TRBJ2-1|TRBV9
ASSVGGSGNNEQF
>13|TRBJ2-1|TRBV29-1
SVATGRASNNEQF
>14|TRBJ1-4|TRBV27
ASSRGGQGGDEKLF
>10|TRBJ2-7|TRBV15
ATSRTGNEQY
>13|TRBJ1-6|TRBV4-2
ASSPAQGENSPLH
>16|TRBJ2-1|TRBV5-1
ASSPGRFQGPYNNEQF
>9|TRBJ1-1|TRBV10-3
ATLAGTEAF
>13|TRBJ2-5|TRBV13
ASSLNRGWRETQY
>14|TRBJ1-2|TRBV6-1
ASSGQNANANYGYT
>16|TRBJ2-7|TRBV5-5
ASSLDRTGGLGPYEQY
>14|TRBJ1-3|TRBV5-4
ASSLAGGGSGNTIY
>12|TRBJ1-3|TRBV11-2
ASSLGLQGNTIY
>11|TRBJ1-6|TRBV29-1
SVADRASSPLH
>13|TRBJ1-2|TRBV7-2
ASSLEGASSYGYT
>13|TRBJ1-2|TRBV6-5
ASSYGTGGSSGYT
>12|TRBJ2-3|TRBV6-5
ASGDSGRPDTQY
>15|TRBJ2-2|TRBV5-1
ASSRGLAGERTGELF
>12|TRBJ2-1|TRBV11-2
ASSTSGNRYEQF
>12|TRBJ2-3|TRBV11-3
ASSLVASSDTQY
>11|TRBJ1-2|TRBV7-2
ASSLENGRGYT
>12|TRBJ1-1|TRBV5-1
ASSLDARGTEAF
>10|TRBJ1-2|TRBV7-8
ASSPGLSGYT
>12|TRBJ2-7|TRBV18
ASSPRLAQREQY
>12|TRBJ1-1|TRBV10-3
AISESQGYTEAF
>13|TRBJ2-5|TRBV4-3
ASSQAVGAAETQY
>13|TRBJ1-5|TRBV7-2
ASSPGRGTRQPQH
>12|TRBJ1-4|TRBV5-5
ASSLSQGIEKLF
>13|TRBJ1-5|TRBV5-5
ASSLGQGLNQPQH
>15|TRBJ2-2|TRBV7-9
ASSLATSGRLTGELF
>10|TRBJ2-1|TRBV6-5
ASTAERDEQF